These 5 T cell receptor beta chains came from one sample sequenced in a study of control samples from healthy donors and cancer patients. The assay was immunoSEQ multiplex PCR, and TCRdb's table has in-frame clones only and misses some. The sample records about 120,000 clones, approximately 94% being singletons. The sequencing sample was made of blood. These TCRs come from a man in his thirties or forties in good health.

V gene TRBV6-2 or TRBV6-3 combines with J gene TRBJ1-2, with D unclear. The CDR3 has 14 amino acids. Germline V gene sequence: CDR1 MNHEY, CDR2 SVGEGT. Trimming pared 0 bases from V and 4 bases from J, leaving 9 bases between. CDR3 bases: TGTGCCAGCAGTTACTCGACTGCAGTCTATGGCTACACCTTC. Amino acid sequence: CASSYSTAVYGYTF.

A single count supports this clone. The rearrangement links TRBV19 to TRBJ1-1; D remains unclear. In germline, CDR1 is LNHDA, CDR2 SQIVND (reference sequence). Trimming left V 5 bases short and J 1 base short, with 8 bases between. This CDR3 contains 13 residues. In DNA, the CDR3 is TGTGCCAGTAGTCTCGCCGCGAACACTGAAGCTTTCTTT. Translating it yields CASSLAANTEAFF. The whole variable domain, filled in from reference TRBV19 and TRBJ1-1, reads DGGITQSPKYLFRKEGQNVTLSCEQNLNHDAMYWYRQDPGQGLRLIYYSQIVNDFQKGDIAEGYSVSREKKESFPLTVTSAQKNPTAFYLCASSLAANTEAFFGQGTRLTVV.

The chain recombines TRBV27 with TRBJ1-2, with D perhaps TRBD1 (5 bases). With 6 bases removed from V and 2 bases from J, the gap between germline ends came to 10 bases. This CDR3 has 13 residues. Germline CDR1 MNHEY, CDR2 SMNVEV (reference sequence). CDR3 bases: TGTGCCAGCAGGGGGACTGCCAACTATGGCTACACCTTC. It specifies CASRGTANYGYTF.

The chain is built from TRBV21-1 and TRBJ2-2; TRBD2, the table's D call, lacks a check against the DNA. TRBV21-1 is noted as a pseudogene. The CDR3 consists of 15 residues. The CDR3 protein is CASSTTTDFTGELFF. CDR3 nucleotides: TGTGCCAGCAGCACAACTACGGACTTCACCGGGGAGCTGTTTTTT.

The CDR3 bases are TGTGCCAGCAGCCTCGTAGTTGGTAGCAATCAGCCCCAGCATTTT. Protein sequence: CASSLVVGSNQPQHF. The genes are TRBV7-8 and TRBJ1-5, with D unclear. The CDR3 runs to 15 residues. Germline V gene sequence: CDR1 SGHVS, CDR2 FQNEAQ. Between the trimmed V and J ends, which lost 5 bases and 0 bases, there was a span of 11 bases.